This T cell receptor beta chain was recovered during a study of tumor and adjacent non-tumor tissue in lung cancer (dated by TCRdb to between 2018 and 2020). Describing the broader study: Patients with adenocarcinoma (approximately 12), squamous cell carcinoma (2) and small cell lung cancer (1) were included in the cohort. Ages among the 15 or so patients ranged from about 30 to 85 years, there were roughly ten men and 5 women, and disease was at TNM stage I to III. Sequencing generated a total of 120 million or so productive TCRbeta reads, averaging approximately 4 million reads per sample. The study compared bulk TCRbeta repertoires between lung tumor tissue and matched distant non-tumor lung tissue from about 14 lung cancer patients. Over 25 paired specimens, one tumor and one normal lung sample per patient, were profiled by TCRbeta CDR3 sequencing.

Spanning cysteine to phenylalanine, the CDR3 consists of 19 amino acids. Only the CDR3 region is kept as DNA, spanning 57 bases read in frame from base 1. The junction shows trimming of 5 bases on V and 0 bases on J, and the gene matches do not reach 16 bases of it. The germline V gene provides CDR1 SGHRS and CDR2 YFSETQ. Study-wide conclusions, independent of this receptor: Because peripheral blood was not sequenced, the blood TCRbeta repertoires of the lung cancer patients in the study went unexamined. Tumor tissue showed significantly greater TCR diversity (inverse Simpson) than normal lung tissue (approximately 400 vs 170, P = 0.0075, Mann-Whitney U test). Neither the sequencing platform nor unique molecular identifiers are named or mentioned anywhere in the methods. The top 100 clones made up a significantly larger cumulative share of the repertoire in normal lung than in tumor tissue. Younger patients had significantly higher TCR diversity, and higher tumor TCR diversity was associated with shorter overall and disease-free survival. The cohort had only around 14 patients, and the authors noted that larger samples and more detailed clinical data are needed.

The protocol used for the library was multiplex PCR. Sequencing took place on an Illumina HiSeq 2500. Following protocols modified from ARM-PCR, the researchers constructed TCRbeta libraries through three rounds of nested PCR with primers (Table S4). Before sequencing, PCR products of 200-500 bp were excised from the gel and purified with the QIAquick gel extraction kit. On the authors' methods: Reads were cleaned with Trimmomatic, merged with FLASH into complete CDR3 sequences, and assigned to V(D)J germline segments with MiTCR. VDJtools was used to compute clonal diversity as the inverse Simpson's index. In-frame sequences lacking a premature stop codon were counted as productive reads. TCRdb's own reprocessing of the public reads used fastp at Q25 and MiXCR and kept productive beta chains. Each record represents a unique CDR3 protein, reported with the most common genes and DNA among its rows. It is TCRdb's table, rather than the study itself, that gives the V and J calls and clone size. The table for this sample lists more than 60,000 distinct CDR3 sequences; around three quarters of them were counted only once. The ten biggest clones cover under 55% of the sample.

Concerning this clonotype itself: Its cognate antigen has yet to be identified. A much larger clone differs by one base, so this may be a read error.

RNA was isolated from bulk unsorted tissue, and RNA quality was assessed with a NanoDrop ND-1000 and an Agilent 2100. For the normal lung samples, distant non-tumor tissue was collected more than 3 cm away from the tumor edge. Newly diagnosed lung cancer patients without prior chemotherapy who had been admitted for thoracic surgery in China between August and November 2014 were enrolled as donors. The study excluded patients who had received radiotherapy or chemotherapy before or who had another cancer at the same time. Surgical tissue pieces of 1-2 cm3 were preserved in RNAlater solution and were kept at -80 degrees C until use.

The rearrangement joined TRBV5-1 to TRBJ2-1; the central 8 bases match TRBD2. This receptor was obtained from a man aged 55 to 70 with non-small cell lung cancer. The specimen was distant non-tumor lung tissue. This receptor carries the CDR3 CASRSVGNKRGSSYNEQFF. The nucleotide sequence is TGCGCCAGCAGATCGGTGGGTAATAAGCGGGGGAGCTCCTACAATGAGCAGTTCTTC.